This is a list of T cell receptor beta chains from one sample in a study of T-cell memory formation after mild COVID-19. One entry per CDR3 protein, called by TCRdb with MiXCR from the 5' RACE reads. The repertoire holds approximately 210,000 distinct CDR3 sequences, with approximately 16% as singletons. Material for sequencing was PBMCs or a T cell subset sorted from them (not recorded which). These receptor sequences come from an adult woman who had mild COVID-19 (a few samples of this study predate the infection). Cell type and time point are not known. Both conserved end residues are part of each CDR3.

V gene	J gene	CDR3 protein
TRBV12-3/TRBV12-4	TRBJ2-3	CASTERGGPSSTDTQYF
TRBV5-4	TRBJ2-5	CASSLEGKGETQYF
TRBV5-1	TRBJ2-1	CASSLDGSTYNEQFF
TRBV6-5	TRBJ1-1	CASSYSRGWGTEAFF
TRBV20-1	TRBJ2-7	CSARGLALYEQYF
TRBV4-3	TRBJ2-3	CASSRLAGGQDTQYF
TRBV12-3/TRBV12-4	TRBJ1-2	CASSLGGTRSYGYTF
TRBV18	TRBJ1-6	CASSPRDRPSPLHF
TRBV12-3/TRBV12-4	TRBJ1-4	CASSLRGPAANEKLFF
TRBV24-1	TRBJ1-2	CATSDEKRVDGYTF
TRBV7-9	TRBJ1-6	CASSLAEYSPLHF
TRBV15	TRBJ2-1	CATSRRTSRDHGNEQFF
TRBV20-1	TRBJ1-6	CSARGGTDNSPLHF
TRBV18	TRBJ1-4	CASGRGNNEKLFF
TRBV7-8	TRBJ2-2	CASSPRLAGEPTGELFF
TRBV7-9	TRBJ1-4	CASSLQGPYNFLFF
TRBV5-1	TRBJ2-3	CASSLVAGGPDTQYF
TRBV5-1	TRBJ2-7	CASSLASGAHEQYF
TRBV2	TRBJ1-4	CASSEVSRPNEKLFF
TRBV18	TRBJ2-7	CAISQGGGQGYEQYF
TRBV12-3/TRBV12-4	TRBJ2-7	CASSLAWPARSSYEQYF
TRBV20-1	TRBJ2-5	CSARAGDSSIGETQYF
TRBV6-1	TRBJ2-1	CASSAWDNEQFF
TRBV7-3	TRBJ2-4	CASSPGTRRSKNIQYF
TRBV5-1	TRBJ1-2	CASSPGQGGLGGLYTF
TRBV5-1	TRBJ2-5	CASSGGQGFQETQYF
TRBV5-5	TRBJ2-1	CASSSREGQFF
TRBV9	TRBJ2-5	CASSVGDGRQQETQYF
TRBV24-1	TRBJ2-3	CATSESPGTGGTDTQYF
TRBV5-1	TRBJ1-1	CASSLMQGLNTEAFF
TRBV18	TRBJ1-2	CASSPPLVGYTF
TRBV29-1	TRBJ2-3	CSVEYGTDTQYF
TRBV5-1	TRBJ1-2	CASSLSPGTYGYTF
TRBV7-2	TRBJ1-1	CASSLFSRRLYTEAFF
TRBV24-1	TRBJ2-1	CATSDPRQAARIDEQFF
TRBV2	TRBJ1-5	CASNGHSPSVWPQHF
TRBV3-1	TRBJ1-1	CASSQLGAGTEAFF
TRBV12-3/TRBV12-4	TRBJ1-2	CASSPGLRPYTF
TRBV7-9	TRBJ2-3	CASSPGLATSDTQYF
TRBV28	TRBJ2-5	CASRRGQVETQYF
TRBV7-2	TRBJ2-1	CASTTSGRAKFTYNEQFF
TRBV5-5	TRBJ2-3	CASSSRTSMNTQYF
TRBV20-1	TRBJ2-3	CSARVAGSTDTQYF
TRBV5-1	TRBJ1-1	CASSLAFVGVAEAFF
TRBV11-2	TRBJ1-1	CASSLDPIRTGQAFF
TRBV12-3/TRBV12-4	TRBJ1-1	CASSSRTTGTRNTEAFF
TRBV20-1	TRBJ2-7	CSARGWDWSNDEQYF
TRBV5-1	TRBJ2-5	CASSRGWQEETQYF
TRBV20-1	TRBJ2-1	CSARDLGAGNYNEQFF
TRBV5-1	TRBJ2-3	CASTGTGDPDTQYF
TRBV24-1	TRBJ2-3	CATSDYLHPTDTQYF
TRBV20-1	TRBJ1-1	CSARPGSMNTEAFF
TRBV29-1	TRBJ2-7	CSGGQGHGEQYF